This passage covers 18 T cell receptor beta chains from one sample sequenced in a study of blood T cell repertoires in COVID-19. Produced via immunoSEQ multiplex PCR; TCRdb's table is partial and in-frame only. This table has about 56,000 clones, about 88% appearing once. Sample: peripheral blood. These receptors were obtained from a woman aged 55-69 years with COVID-19, enrolled during active disease.

V is TRBV5-8 and J is TRBJ1-5; D might be TRBD1 (5 bases). Germline CDR1 and CDR2: SGHTS and YDEGEE. The length of the CDR3 is 14 residues. The V and J ends lost 1 base and 4 bases respectively, with 9 bases between them. The CDR3 coding sequence is TGTGCCAGCAGCTTGCGGTCAGGGAATCAGCCCCAGCATTTT. Translation gives CASSLRSGNQPQHF.

The CDR3 DNA reads TGCAGTGCTAGAGTCAGCTATGGCTACACCTTC. Translating it yields CSARVSYGYTF. The V call is TRBV20-1, the J call TRBJ1-2; D gene uncertain. The CDR3 is made up of 11 amino acids. V lost 1 base, J lost 4 bases, and 4 bases lay in between. Germline V lookup: CDR1 DFQATT, CDR2 SNEGSKA (reference sequence).

The gene calls are TRBV11-3 and TRBJ2-7, with 10 bases aligning to TRBD1. The J segment lost 1 base and the V segment lost 2 bases, leaving 2 bases of the junction unmatched. Germline loops: CDR1 SGHNT, CDR2 YENEEA. The CDR3 is made up of 15 amino acids. The CDR3 DNA reads TGTGCCAGCAGCTTACCGGGACAGGGGTCCTACGAGCAGTACTTC. Its translation is CASSLPGQGSYEQYF.

CDR3 bases: TGTGCCAGCAGTGCCAGGGGCAGCTCTGGGGCCAACGTCCTGACTTTC. Its protein product is CASSARGSSGANVLTF. The rearrangement joins TRBV2 to TRBJ2-6; possibly TRBD1 for D (6 bases). The germline V gene has CDR1 SNHLY and CDR2 FYNNEI. The CDR3 consists of 16 residues. V was trimmed by 4 bases and J by 0 bases, leaving 10 bases between them.

The CDR3 loop is CASSSGQGHTEAFF. CDR3 nucleotide sequence: TGTGCCAGCAGTTCTGGACAGGGCCACACTGAAGCTTTCTTT. The rearrangement joins TRBV28 to TRBJ1-1; 8 bases agree with TRBD1. The trim removed 4 bases at V and 3 bases at J, leaving 4 bases unmatched. CDR1 and CDR2 from the germline V gene are MDHEN and SYDVKM. The CDR3 runs to 14 residues.

V usage is TRBV28 and J usage is TRBJ1-1, with unresolved D. V was pared by 5 bases and J by 1 base, with 14 bases between. CDR3 length: 15 amino acids. The germline CDR1 and CDR2 sequences are MDHEN and SYDVKM. The CDR3 region is CASSAPVSGNTEAFF. CDR3 DNA sequence: TGTGCCAGCAGTGCCCCGGTTAGCGGGAACACTGAAGCTTTCTTT.

The rearrangement links TRBV4-1 to TRBJ2-1; D is uncertain. V was clipped by 4 bases and J by 4 bases, with 8 bases between them. CDR3 length: 13 amino acids. Germline CDR1 reads MGHRA; CDR2 reads YSYEKL. This chain's CDR3 is CASSLEWYNEQFF. The CDR3 coding sequence is TGCGCCAGCAGCCTGGAGTGGTACAATGAGCAGTTCTTC.

The DNA of the CDR3 is TGTGCCATCCTCCGAGGAAATTCACCCCTCCACTTT. Residues: CAILRGNSPLHF. This rearrangement joins TRBV7-9 to TRBJ1-6; D is undetermined. In germline, CDR1 is SEHNR, CDR2 FQNEAQ (reference sequence). This CDR3 has 12 residues. V lost 10 bases and J 7 bases, leaving 11 bases between the germline ends.

V gene TRBV19 combines with J gene TRBJ1-2; 9 bases agree with TRBD1. Looked up from germline, CDR1 is LNHDA and CDR2 is SQIVND (reference sequence). After removal of 2 bases from V and 6 bases from J, the junction contained 13 bases not matched to a gene. CDR3 size: 17 residues. The CDR3 coding sequence is TGTGCCAGTAGTATATCGGGACAGGGAATGCGGGAGGATGGCTACACCTTC. Protein product: CASSISGQGMREDGYTF.

For the CDR3, the DNA is TGTGCCACCAGCAGAGGCTCGATAGGGGAAGAGACCCAGTACTTC. Its protein product is CATSRGSIGEETQYF. This chain connects TRBV15 to TRBJ2-5; D is possibly TRBD1 (5 bases). Trimming took 1 base from V and 3 from J, leaving 12 bases between them. This CDR3 region has 15 residues. CDR1 and CDR2 from the germline V gene are LNHNV and YYDKDF (reference sequence).

The count of this clone is one. The chain joins TRBV11-3 to TRBJ2-3, with D perhaps matching TRBD2 (6 bases). Germline values: CDR1 SGHNT, CDR2 YENEEA. V lost 4 bases and J lost 4, with 9 bases in between. CDR3 size: 13 residues. The CDR3 DNA reads as TGTGCCAGCAGCTCGGACTACGCAGATACGCAGTATTTT. This sequence encodes CASSSDYADTQYF.

The V gene is TRBV6-6, the J gene TRBJ2-3; 9 bases match TRBD2. The CDR3 is 15 amino acids. CDR1 and CDR2 from the germline V gene are MNHNY and SVGAGI (reference sequence). J lost 4 bases, V lost 6 bases, and 8 bases had no gene match. The CDR3 DNA reads as TGTGCCAGCAGCTTAATTAGCGGGAGCGCAGATACGCAGTATTTT. It encodes CASSLISGSADTQYF.

CDR3 DNA: TGTGCCAGCAGCCCCCGACAGGGAGGTCAGCCCCAGCATTTT. Amino acids: CASSPRQGGQPQHF. The chain has TRBV6-6 and TRBJ1-5; 7 positions match TRBD1. This CDR3 comprises 14 residues. CDR1 is MNHNY, CDR2 SVGAGI, per germline (reference sequence). V was pared by 6 bases and J by 6 bases, with 8 bases of the junction left unmatched.

The chain carries TRBV3-1 (or the pseudogene TRBV3-2) and TRBJ1-3; D gene uncertain. The CDR3 has 13 amino acids. Germline V gene data show CDR1 as LGHDT and CDR2 as YNNKEL (reference sequence). The V end was cut by 0 bases, the J end by 6 bases, with 6 bases between. CDR3 in DNA: TGTGCCAGCAGCCAAGATCTAGAAAACACCATATATTTT. Residues: CASSQDLENTIYF.

The chain joins TRBV6-1 to TRBJ1-2, with unresolved D. Trimming took 2 bases from V and 2 from J, leaving 15 bases between them. The length of the CDR3 is 16 residues. Germline assignment: CDR1 MNHNS and CDR2 SASEGT. The CDR3 DNA reads TGTGCCAGCAGTGAACCGATCCGGGGAGCAAACTATGGCTACACCTTC. Translation gives CASSEPIRGANYGYTF.

J is TRBJ2-7 and V is TRBV19; maybe TRBD1 (6 bases). Germline-derived CDR1 and CDR2 are LNHDA and SQIVND (reference sequence). This CDR3 is built from 17 residues. The V and J ends lost 0 bases and 7 bases respectively, with 22 bases between them. DNA for the CDR3: TGTGCCAGTAGTATAGAAGGGGGATTGGGCCCCAGCCGGGAGCAGTACTTC. Its translation: CASSIEGGLGPSREQYF.

V gene TRBV2 combines with J gene TRBJ2-5, with 8 bases identical to TRBD2. Germline CDR1 is SNHLY and CDR2 is FYNNEI. The CDR3 spans 12 residues. Unmatched junction bases numbered 7, after V lost 11 bases and J lost 5 bases. CDR3 DNA: TGTGCCGGGCGGGGGGAGGTTGAGACCCAGTACTTC. Its translation: CAGRGEVETQYF.

The gene calls are TRBV19 and TRBJ1-2; D possibly corresponds to TRBD1 (6 bases). Germline loops: CDR1 LNHDA, CDR2 SQIVND (reference sequence). V dropped 5 bases and J dropped 4 bases, with 17 bases sitting between them. CDR3 length: 15 residues. The CDR3 DNA follows: TGTGCCAGTAGTTCTCTCGACAGGACTCTCTATGGCTACACCTTC. It specifies CASSSLDRTLYGYTF.